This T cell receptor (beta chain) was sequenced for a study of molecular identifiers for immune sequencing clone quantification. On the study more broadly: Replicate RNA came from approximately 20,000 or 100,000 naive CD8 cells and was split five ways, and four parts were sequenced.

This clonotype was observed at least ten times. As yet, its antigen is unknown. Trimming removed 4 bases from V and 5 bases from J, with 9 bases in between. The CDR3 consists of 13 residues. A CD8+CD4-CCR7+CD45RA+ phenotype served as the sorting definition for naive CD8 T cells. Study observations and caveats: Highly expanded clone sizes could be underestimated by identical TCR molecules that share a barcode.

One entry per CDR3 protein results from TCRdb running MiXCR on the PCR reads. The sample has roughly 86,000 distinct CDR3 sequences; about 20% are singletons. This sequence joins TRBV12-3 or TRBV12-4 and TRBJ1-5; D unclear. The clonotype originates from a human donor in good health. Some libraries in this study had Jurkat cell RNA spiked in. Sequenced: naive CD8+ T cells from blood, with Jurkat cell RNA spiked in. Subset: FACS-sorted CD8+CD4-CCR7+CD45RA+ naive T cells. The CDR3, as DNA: TGTGCCAGCAGTTATTGGGTAGATCAGCCCCAGCATTTT. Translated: CASSYWVDQPQHF.